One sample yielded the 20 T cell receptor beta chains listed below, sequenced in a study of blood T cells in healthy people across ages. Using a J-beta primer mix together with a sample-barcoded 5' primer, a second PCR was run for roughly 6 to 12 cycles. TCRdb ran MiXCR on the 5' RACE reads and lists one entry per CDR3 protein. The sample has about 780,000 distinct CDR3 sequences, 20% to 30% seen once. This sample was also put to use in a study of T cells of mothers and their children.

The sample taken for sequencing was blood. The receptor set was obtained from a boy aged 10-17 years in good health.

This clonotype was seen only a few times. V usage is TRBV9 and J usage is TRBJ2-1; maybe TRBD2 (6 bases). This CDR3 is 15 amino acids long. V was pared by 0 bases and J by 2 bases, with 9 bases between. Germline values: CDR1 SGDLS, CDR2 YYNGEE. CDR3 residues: CASSVVGGTYNEQFF. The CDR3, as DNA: TGTGCCAGCAGCGTAGTCGGGGGTACCTACAATGAGCAGTTCTTC.

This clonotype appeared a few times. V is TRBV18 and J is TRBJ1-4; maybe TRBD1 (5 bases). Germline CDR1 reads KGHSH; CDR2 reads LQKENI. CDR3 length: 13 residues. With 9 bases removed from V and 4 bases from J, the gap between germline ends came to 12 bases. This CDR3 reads CASSDSLNEKLFF. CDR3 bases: TGTGCCAGTTCCGACAGCCTTAATGAAAAACTGTTTTTT.

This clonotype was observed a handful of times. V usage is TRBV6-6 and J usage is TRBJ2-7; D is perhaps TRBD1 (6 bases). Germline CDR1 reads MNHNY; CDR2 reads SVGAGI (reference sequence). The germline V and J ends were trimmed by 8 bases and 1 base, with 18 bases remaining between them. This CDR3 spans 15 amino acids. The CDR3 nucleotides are TGTGCCAGCGGGGTGGGGGCGGGCCATTCCTACGAGCAGTACTTC. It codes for CASGVGAGHSYEQYF.

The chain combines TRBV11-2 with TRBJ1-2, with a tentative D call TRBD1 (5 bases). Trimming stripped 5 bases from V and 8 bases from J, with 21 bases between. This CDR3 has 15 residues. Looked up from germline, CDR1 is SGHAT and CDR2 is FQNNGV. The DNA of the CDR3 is TGTGCCAGCAGCGGGTCGGGGCGGTTGGTGAGGGGCTACACCTTC. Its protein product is CASSGSGRLVRGYTF.

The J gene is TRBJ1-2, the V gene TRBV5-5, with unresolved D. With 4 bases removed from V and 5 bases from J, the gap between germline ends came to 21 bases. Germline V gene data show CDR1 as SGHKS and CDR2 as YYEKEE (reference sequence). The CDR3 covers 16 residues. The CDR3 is CASSHVGRADGYGYTF. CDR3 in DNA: TGTGCCAGCAGCCATGTGGGGAGGGCGGATGGATATGGCTACACCTTC.

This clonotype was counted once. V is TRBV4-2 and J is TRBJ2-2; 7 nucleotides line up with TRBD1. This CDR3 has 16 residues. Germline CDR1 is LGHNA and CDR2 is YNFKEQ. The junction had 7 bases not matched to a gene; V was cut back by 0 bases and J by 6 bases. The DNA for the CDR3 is TGTGCCAGCAGCCAAGATATGACAGGGTCTGCCGGGGAGCTGTTTTTT. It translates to CASSQDMTGSAGELFF.

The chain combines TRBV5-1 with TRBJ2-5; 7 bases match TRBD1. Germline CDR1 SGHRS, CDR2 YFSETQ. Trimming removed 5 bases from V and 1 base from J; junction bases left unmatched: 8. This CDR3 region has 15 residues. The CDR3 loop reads CASRLIRDSQETQYF. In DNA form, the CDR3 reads TGCGCCAGCAGACTAATCCGGGACAGCCAAGAGACCCAGTACTTC. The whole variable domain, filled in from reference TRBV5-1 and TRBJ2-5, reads KAGVTQTPRYLIKTRGQQVTLSCSPISGHRSVSWYQQTPGQGLQFLFEYFSETQRNKGNFPGRFSGRQFSNSRSEMNVSTLELGDSALYLCASRLIRDSQETQYFGPGTRLLVL.

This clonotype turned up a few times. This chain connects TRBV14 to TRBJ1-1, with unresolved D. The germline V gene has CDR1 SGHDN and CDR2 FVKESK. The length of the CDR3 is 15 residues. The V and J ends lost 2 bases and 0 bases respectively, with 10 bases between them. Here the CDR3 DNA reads TGTGCCAGCAGCCAATTGGGTCGTATGAACACTGAAGCTTTCTTT. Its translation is CASSQLGRMNTEAFF.

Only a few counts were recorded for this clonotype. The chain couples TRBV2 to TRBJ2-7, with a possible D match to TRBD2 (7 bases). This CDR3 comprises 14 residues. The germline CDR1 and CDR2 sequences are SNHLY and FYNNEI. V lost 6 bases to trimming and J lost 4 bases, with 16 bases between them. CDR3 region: CASRALGGRYEQYF. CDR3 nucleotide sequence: TGTGCCAGCAGGGCCCTCGGGGGGCGGTACGAGCAGTACTTC. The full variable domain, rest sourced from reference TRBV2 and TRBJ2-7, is EPEVTQTPSHQVTQMGQEVILRCVPISNHLYFYWYRQILGQKVEFLVSFYNNEISEKSEIFDDQFSVERPDGSNFTLKIRSTKLEDSAMYFCASRALGGRYEQYFGPGTRLTVT.

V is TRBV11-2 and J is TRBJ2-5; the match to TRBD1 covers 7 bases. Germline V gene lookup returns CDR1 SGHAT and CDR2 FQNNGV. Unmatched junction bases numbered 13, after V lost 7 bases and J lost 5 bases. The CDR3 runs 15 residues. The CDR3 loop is CASKSVQGRGETQYF. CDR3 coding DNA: TGTGCCAGCAAGTCTGTACAGGGGAGAGGGGAGACCCAGTACTTC.

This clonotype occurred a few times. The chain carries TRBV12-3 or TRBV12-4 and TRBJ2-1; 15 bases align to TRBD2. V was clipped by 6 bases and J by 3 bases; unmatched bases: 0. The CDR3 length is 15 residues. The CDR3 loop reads CASRGLAGGYNEQFF. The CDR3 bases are TGTGCCAGCAGGGGACTAGCGGGGGGCTACAATGAGCAGTTCTTC.

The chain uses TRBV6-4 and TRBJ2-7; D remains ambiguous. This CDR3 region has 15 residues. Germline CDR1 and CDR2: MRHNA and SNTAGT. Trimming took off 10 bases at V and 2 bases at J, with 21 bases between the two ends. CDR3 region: CAILSPWSTPYEQYF. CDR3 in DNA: TGTGCCATTCTTTCCCCCTGGAGTACCCCCTACGAGCAGTACTTC.

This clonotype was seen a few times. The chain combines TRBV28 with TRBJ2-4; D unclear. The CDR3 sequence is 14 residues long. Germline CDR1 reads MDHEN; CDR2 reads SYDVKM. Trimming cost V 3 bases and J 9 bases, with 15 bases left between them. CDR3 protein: CASSFRAVRSIQYF. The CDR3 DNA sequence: TGTGCCAGCAGTTTTCGGGCGGTGAGGAGCATTCAGTACTTC. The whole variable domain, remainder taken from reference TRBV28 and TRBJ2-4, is DVKVTQSSRYLVKRTGEKVFLECVQDMDHENMFWYRQDPGLGLRLIYFSYDVKMKEKGDIPEGYSVSREKKERFSLILESASTNQTSMYLCASSFRAVRSIQYFGAGTRLSVL.

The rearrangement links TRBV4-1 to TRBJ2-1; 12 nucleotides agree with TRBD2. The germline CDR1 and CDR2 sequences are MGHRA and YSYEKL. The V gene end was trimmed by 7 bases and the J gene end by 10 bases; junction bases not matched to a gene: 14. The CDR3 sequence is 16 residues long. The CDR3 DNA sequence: TGCGCCAGCACCGCGCTTCTAGCGGGGGGGCTTGGGGAGCAGTTCTTC. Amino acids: CASTALLAGGLGEQFF.

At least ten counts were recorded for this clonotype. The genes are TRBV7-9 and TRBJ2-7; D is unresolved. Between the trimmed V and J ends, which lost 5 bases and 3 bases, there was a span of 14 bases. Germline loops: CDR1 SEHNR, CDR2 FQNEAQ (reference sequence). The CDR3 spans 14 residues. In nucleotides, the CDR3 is TGTGCCAGCAGCCGTGACATGGGGTACTACGAGCAGTACTTC. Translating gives CASSRDMGYYEQYF.

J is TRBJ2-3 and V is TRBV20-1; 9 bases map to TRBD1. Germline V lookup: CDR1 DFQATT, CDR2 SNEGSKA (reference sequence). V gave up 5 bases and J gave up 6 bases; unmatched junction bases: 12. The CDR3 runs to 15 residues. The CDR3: CSAWSGTGSMDTQYF. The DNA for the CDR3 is TGCAGTGCTTGGAGTGGGACAGGGTCCATGGATACGCAGTATTTT.

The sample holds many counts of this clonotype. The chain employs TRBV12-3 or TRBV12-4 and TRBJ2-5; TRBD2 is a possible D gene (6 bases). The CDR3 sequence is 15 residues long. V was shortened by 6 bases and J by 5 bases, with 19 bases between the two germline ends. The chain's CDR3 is CASRAGLSPWETQYF. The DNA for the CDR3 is TGTGCCAGCAGGGCGGGACTCTCGCCTTGGGAGACCCAGTACTTC.

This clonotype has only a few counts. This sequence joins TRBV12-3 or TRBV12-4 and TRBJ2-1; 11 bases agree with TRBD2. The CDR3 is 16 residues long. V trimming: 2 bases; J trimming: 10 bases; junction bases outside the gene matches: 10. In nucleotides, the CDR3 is TGTGCCAGCAGTTTACAGGGGCTAGCGGGGGGCAGGGAGCAGTTCTTC. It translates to CASSLQGLAGGREQFF.

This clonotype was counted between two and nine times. Here the CDR3 reads CASSAAGGPRNEQFF. The CDR3 nucleotides are TGCGCCAGCAGTGCGGCGGGGGGGCCACGTAATGAGCAGTTCTTC. The rearrangement uses TRBV10-2 and TRBJ2-1, with 9 bases fitting TRBD2. Trimming cost V 4 bases and J 7 bases; bases outside gene matches: 8. Germline-derived CDR1 and CDR2 are WSHSY and SAAADI. This CDR3 has 15 amino acids.

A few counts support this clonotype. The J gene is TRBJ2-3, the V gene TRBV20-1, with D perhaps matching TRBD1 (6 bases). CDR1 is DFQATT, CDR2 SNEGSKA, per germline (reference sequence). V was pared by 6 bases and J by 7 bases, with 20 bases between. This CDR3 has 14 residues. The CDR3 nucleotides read TGCAGTGCCGTTAGGGCAGGACAGACAAATACGCAGTATTTT. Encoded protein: CSAVRAGQTNTQYF.